This section outlines one T cell receptor beta chain sequence together with its context. Its antigen is currently unknown. Germline-derived CDR1 and CDR2 are GTSNPN and SVGIG (reference sequence). Trimming pared 4 bases from V and 4 bases from J, leaving 7 bases between. CDR3 length: 12 residues. The assay was immunoSEQ multiplex PCR, and TCRdb's table has in-frame clones only and misses some. The sample has some 64,000 clones, about 87% seen once; the top ten hold 0.67%. This specimen belongs to a study of OX40 agonist ivuxolimab in advanced cancers. Overall study: Two patients with cutaneous melanoma and one with hepatocellular carcinoma, three in total, showed partial responses. General study results and limits: Antigen targets of the expanded peripheral T cells went undetermined.

This specimen consisted of CD4+ or CD8+ T cells sorted from blood, obtained in a trial of the OX40 agonist ivuxolimab. The chain uses TRBV30 and TRBJ2-2; D may be TRBD2 (5 bases). The sequence was collected from an adult with an advanced solid tumor such as melanoma, head and neck, liver or kidney cancer. CDR3 in DNA: TGTGCCTGGAATGGGAGCACCGGGGAGCTGTTTTTT. Protein product: CAWNGSTGELFF.